A single sample is the source of the 25 T cell receptor beta chains below, sequenced in a study of cytomegalovirus exposure and HLA in healthy donors. In the PCR, 60 Vbeta and 13 Jbeta primers were used. Using immunoSEQ multiplex PCR, the repertoire was profiled, and TCRdb retains in-frame clones only, with some absent. Its clone listing holds about 55,000 clones. Sequencing was performed on PBMCs. Receptor source: a middle-aged man in good health and CMV-seropositive.

The chain carries TRBV5-4 and TRBJ2-6; D not certain. This CDR3 is built from 13 residues. V was clipped by 7 bases and J by 0 bases, with 5 bases between them. Germline V CDR1 and CDR2: SGHNT, YYREEE (reference sequence). The CDR3 sequence: CASRPSGANVLTF. The CDR3, as DNA: TGTGCCAGCCGTCCCTCTGGGGCCAACGTCCTGACTTTC.

A remark on this clone: A read error may account for a junction end that differs from germline. The chain couples TRBV7-7 to TRBJ2-2; D ambiguous. This CDR3 is 13 amino acids long. Germline V gene data show CDR1 as SSHAT and CDR2 as FNYEAQ (reference sequence). The CDR3 DNA reads as TGTGCTAGCAGCTTAGTCGGAGACGGGGAGCTGTTTTTT. It yields the protein CASSLVGDGELFF.

V gene TRBV6-4 combines with J gene TRBJ2-1; D is possibly TRBD2 (5 bases). Germline values: CDR1 MRHNA, CDR2 SNTAGT. The CDR3 loop spans 14 amino acids. V gave up 5 bases and J gave up 7 bases, with 15 bases separating them. The CDR3 spells CASSPQATGNEQFF. Written as DNA, the CDR3 is TGTGCCAGCAGTCCCCAGGCGACGGGGAATGAGCAGTTCTTC.

V is TRBV18 and J is TRBJ2-5; 12 nucleotides line up with TRBD1. CDR3 length equals 15 residues. V lost 6 bases, J lost 7 bases, and 9 bases stayed unmatched. CDR1 and CDR2 from the germline V gene are KGHSH and LQKENI. The CDR3 sequence is CASSDGGQGARTQYF. CDR3 DNA: TGTGCCAGCTCGGATGGGGGACAGGGGGCGAGGACCCAGTACTTC. Supplemented by reference TRBV18 and TRBJ2-5, the full variable domain reads NAGVMQNPRHLVRRRGQEARLRCSPMKGHSHVYWYRQLPEEGLKFMVYLQKENIIDESGMPKERFSAEFPKEGPSILRIQQVVRGDSAAYFCASSDGGQGARTQYFGPGTRLLVL.

V is TRBV6-5 and J is TRBJ1-1; D not certain. The CDR3 sequence is 15 residues long. V was trimmed by 4 bases and J by 2 bases, leaving 14 bases between them. CDR1 is MNHEY, CDR2 SVGAGI, per germline. The CDR3 sequence is CASSFSELANTEAFF. DNA of the CDR3: TGTGCCAGCAGTTTCTCCGAACTAGCTAACACTGAAGCTTTCTTT.

J is TRBJ1-5 and V is TRBV28, with D maybe TRBD1 (6 bases). The germline gives CDR1 MDHEN, CDR2 SYDVKM. The length of the CDR3 is 14 residues. Trimming cost V 4 bases and J 1 base, with 8 bases left between them. The CDR3 DNA reads TGTGCCAGCAGTTCGGGGGGCAGCAATCAGCCCCAGCATTTT. Its protein product is CASSSGGSNQPQHF.

J is TRBJ2-7 and V is TRBV5-6; 7 bases align to TRBD1. CDR1 SGHDT and CDR2 YYEEEE come from the germline V gene. This CDR3 spans 15 amino acids. V lost 2 bases and J lost 6; bases outside the gene matches: 11. CDR3 in DNA: TGTGCCAGCAGCTTTATAGACAGGGAGATTGGCGAGCAGTACTTC. Protein: CASSFIDREIGEQYF.

The chain employs TRBV5-1 and TRBJ2-1, with TRBD1 matching over 7 bases. There are 15 residues in the CDR3. V lost 0 bases and J lost 6; bases outside the gene matches: 6. The V gene's germline CDR1 is SGHRS and CDR2 YFSETQ. The CDR3 loop reads CASSLGTGVRNEQFF. In nucleotides, the CDR3 is TGCGCCAGCAGCTTGGGAACAGGGGTGCGCAATGAGCAGTTCTTC. The full variable domain, completed using reference TRBV5-1 and TRBJ2-1, is KAGVTQTPRYLIKTRGQQVTLSCSPISGHRSVSWYQQTPGQGLQFLFEYFSETQRNKGNFPGRFSGRQFSNSRSEMNVSTLELGDSALYLCASSLGTGVRNEQFFGPGTRLTVL.

J is TRBJ2-1 and V is TRBV4-2, with 9 bases identical to TRBD2. The germline CDR1 and CDR2 sequences are LGHNA and YNFKEQ. The CDR3 is 15 residues long. The V and J ends lost 1 base and 7 bases, in that order; junction bases with no gene match: 5. In DNA form, the CDR3 reads TGTGCCAGCAGCCAAGCGATAGCGGGAGAGAATGAGCAGTTCTTC. The encoded protein is CASSQAIAGENEQFF.

The V call is TRBV5-5, the J call TRBJ2-3; D call uncertain. Germline values: CDR1 SGHKS, CDR2 YYEKEE (reference sequence). With 1 base removed from V and 9 bases from J, the gap between germline ends came to 15 bases. The CDR3 loop spans 14 amino acids. The CDR3 reads CASSLQATLGTQYF. The CDR3 DNA follows: TGTGCCAGCAGCTTGCAGGCCACACTTGGCACGCAGTATTTT.

The chain recombines TRBV6-5 with TRBJ2-1; no reliable D call. In germline, CDR1 is MNHEY, CDR2 SVGAGI. The CDR3 spans 15 residues. The V gene lost 4 bases and the J gene lost 6 bases, with 16 bases spanning the gap. DNA for the CDR3: TGTGCCAGCAGTTCTCCCCGGATCATAGCCAATGAGCAGTTCTTC. Protein: CASSSPRIIANEQFF.

This rearrangement joins TRBV10-2 to TRBJ1-5, with TRBD1 matching over 10 bases. The CDR3 is 16 amino acids. In germline, CDR1 is WSHSY, CDR2 SAAADI. The trim removed 5 bases at V and 5 bases at J, leaving 9 bases unmatched. CDR3 residues: CASSPTGTGVHQPQHF. The DNA of the CDR3 is TGCGCCAGCAGTCCTACGGGGACAGGGGTTCATCAGCCCCAGCATTTT.

The rearrangement joins TRBV5-1 to TRBJ2-1, with D possibly TRBD2 on 5 matching bases. V dropped 4 bases and J dropped 0 bases, with 14 bases sitting between them. Looked up from germline, CDR1 is SGHRS and CDR2 is YFSETQ. This CDR3 has 16 residues. CDR3 amino acids: CASSLRGSNSYNEQFF. The CDR3 DNA reads TGCGCCAGCAGCCTTAGAGGGTCAAACTCCTACAATGAGCAGTTCTTC.

V gene TRBV19 combines with J gene TRBJ1-5; TRBD1 matches 9 bases. Germline values: CDR1 LNHDA, CDR2 SQIVND (reference sequence). V dropped 2 bases and J dropped 7; count of bases not matched to a gene: 9. The CDR3 spans 16 residues. The CDR3: CASSITRGQGNQPQHF. As DNA, the CDR3 is TGTGCCAGTAGTATAACCCGCGGACAGGGGAACCAGCCCCAGCATTTT.

The chain links TRBV10-3 to TRBJ2-1; no firm D call. Germline V gives CDR1 ENHRY, CDR2 SYGVKD. Between the trimmed V and J ends, which lost 2 bases and 7 bases, there was a span of 9 bases. The CDR3 loop spans 13 amino acids. The CDR3 nucleotides read TGTGCCATCAGTGAGAACCTCAGGAATGAGCAGTTCTTC. Translating gives CAISENLRNEQFF.

This chain joins TRBV28 and TRBJ2-7; 10 bases match TRBD2. CDR1 MDHEN and CDR2 SYDVKM come from the germline V gene. This CDR3 has 14 amino acids. V lost 6 bases and J lost 4; bases outside the gene matches: 6. For the CDR3, the DNA is TGTGCCAGCAGACGGACTAGCGGCGGGTACGAGCAGTACTTC. It codes for CASRRTSGGYEQYF.

This chain joins TRBV5-1 and TRBJ2-1; 15 bases line up with TRBD2. The CDR3 covers 20 residues. V lost 3 bases to trimming and J lost 1 base; unmatched junction nucleotides: 11. Germline V gene lookup returns CDR1 SGHRS and CDR2 YFSETQ. The CDR3: CASSSRTSGGGGRSYNEQFF. CDR3 bases: TGCGCCAGCAGCTCCCGGACTAGCGGGGGGGGAGGGAGGTCCTACAATGAGCAGTTCTTC.

The chain employs TRBV29-1 and TRBJ2-1, with D tentatively TRBD2 (5 bases). Germline V gene sequence: CDR1 SQVTM, CDR2 ANQGSEA. There are 12 residues in the CDR3. The V and J ends lost 6 bases and 3 bases respectively, with 9 bases between them. The DNA of the CDR3 is TGCAGCGTAGCGGATGGCTACAATGAGCAGTTCTTC. Translating gives CSVADGYNEQFF.

This chain links TRBV5-6 with TRBJ1-5, with a weak D call TRBD1 (5 bases). Trimming took off 0 bases at V and 0 bases at J, with 10 bases between the two ends. Germline V gives CDR1 SGHDT, CDR2 YYEEEE. The CDR3 extends over 16 amino acids. CDR3 DNA sequence: TGTGCCAGCAGCTTGGCCCCAGGGTCTAGCAATCAGCCCCAGCATTTT. Protein: CASSLAPGSSNQPQHF.

The gene calls are TRBV5-1 and TRBJ2-7, with 10 bases identical to TRBD2. With 5 bases clipped from V and 2 bases from J, the junction kept 7 bases outside the gene matches. Germline CDR1 SGHRS, CDR2 YFSETQ. The CDR3 is 15 residues long. The CDR3 loop is CASSSSGGVTYEQYF. CDR3 sequence (DNA): TGCGCCAGCAGTTCTAGCGGGGGCGTTACCTACGAGCAGTACTTC. The full variable domain, rest sourced from reference TRBV5-1 and TRBJ2-7, is KAGVTQTPRYLIKTRGQQVTLSCSPISGHRSVSWYQQTPGQGLQFLFEYFSETQRNKGNFPGRFSGRQFSNSRSEMNVSTLELGDSALYLCASSSSGGVTYEQYFGPGTRLTVT.

The rearrangement joins TRBV5-4 to TRBJ1-2; no definite D call. V gave up 4 bases and J gave up 4 bases, with 17 bases separating them. Germline CDR1 is SGHNT and CDR2 is YYREEE (reference sequence). This CDR3 comprises 15 residues. The CDR3 spells CASSIDITTAYGYTF. The CDR3 DNA reads TGTGCCAGCAGCATAGACATTACCACAGCCTATGGCTACACCTTC. Drawing the rest from reference TRBV5-4 and TRBJ1-2, the complete variable domain is ETGVTQSPTHLIKTRGQQVTLRCSSQSGHNTVSWYQQALGQGPQFIFQYYREEENGRGNFPPRFSGLQFPNYSSELNVNALELDDSALYLCASSIDITTAYGYTFGSGTRLTVV.

J is TRBJ1-1 and V is TRBV11-2, with D hard to call. V was trimmed by 5 bases and J by 5 bases, leaving 6 bases between them. CDR3 length: 11 residues. Germline V gene sequence: CDR1 SGHAT, CDR2 FQNNGV. The CDR3 is CASSLRTEAFF. The CDR3, as DNA: TGTGCCAGCAGCCTTCGGACTGAAGCTTTCTTT. The complete variable domain, with remaining parts taken from reference TRBV11-2 and TRBJ1-1, reads EAGVAQSPRYKIIEKRQSVAFWCNPISGHATLYWYQQILGQGPKLLIQFQNNGVVDDSQLPKDRFSAERLKGVDSTLKIQPAKLEDSAVYLCASSLRTEAFFGQGTRLTVV.

The chain employs TRBV7-9 and TRBJ1-5; 7 nucleotides align to TRBD1. Per germline, CDR1 SEHNR and CDR2 FQNEAQ (reference sequence). The ends lost 4 bases at V and 5 bases at J; junction bases unmatched: 17. The CDR3 totals 18 residues. CDR3 in amino acids: CASSSGAVQGWVDQPQHF. The CDR3 nucleotides are TGTGCCAGCAGCTCTGGGGCGGTACAGGGGTGGGTCGATCAGCCCCAGCATTTT.

Comment on this clone: The junction departs from the called germline gene at one end, perhaps through a read error. The chain links TRBV7-7 to TRBJ2-2, with TRBD1 matching 7 bases. CDR3 size: 17 residues. The germline V gene has CDR1 SSHAT and CDR2 FNYEAQ (reference sequence). The DNA of the CDR3 is TGTGCTAGCAGCTTAGGTACAGGGGCCGTTAACACCGGGGAGCTGTTTTTT. Its translation is CASSLGTGAVNTGELFF.

The rearrangement joins TRBV6-6 to TRBJ1-1, with D perhaps TRBD1 (5 bases). This CDR3 comprises 15 residues. Trimming removed 5 bases at V and 0 bases at J, with 13 bases between. CDR1 is MNHNY, CDR2 SVGAGI, per germline (reference sequence). The CDR3 sequence: CASSPSGLMNTEAFF. The CDR3 coding sequence is TGTGCCAGCAGTCCGTCGGGACTGATGAACACTGAAGCTTTCTTT.